One sample yielded the 7 T cell receptor beta chains listed below, sequenced in a study of blood T cells in healthy people across ages. With a J-beta primer mix and a sample-barcoded 5' primer, a second PCR ran about 7 to 11 cycles. Using its own MiXCR run on the 5' RACE reads, TCRdb lists one record per CDR3 protein. The repertoire has 1.5 million to 2 million distinct CDR3 sequences, about 50% of them found once; the top ten carry over 2%. Sequencing was carried out using blood. The receptor source for this set is a woman between 40 and 55 years old in good health.

The DNA for the CDR3 is TGTGCCAGCAGTTACCCGGACAGTCGAACTGAAGCTTTCTTT. It translates to CASSYPDSRTEAFF. The V gene is TRBV6-5, the J gene TRBJ1-1; tentative D call: TRBD1 (6 bases). Germline CDR1 reads MNHEY; CDR2 reads SVGAGI. Trimming removed 2 bases from V and 5 bases from J, with 12 bases in between. CDR3 length equals 14 residues.

V is TRBV28 and J is TRBJ1-5; D is perhaps TRBD1 (6 bases). Trimming removed 8 bases from V and 6 bases from J, with 11 bases in between. Germline loops: CDR1 MDHEN, CDR2 SYDVKM. This CDR3 region has 12 residues. The CDR3 here is CASQGSVQPQHF. The CDR3 coding sequence is TGTGCCAGCCAGGGGTCGGTTCAGCCCCAGCATTTT.

There are a few counts of this clonotype. The J gene is TRBJ2-4, the V gene TRBV29-1, with 8 nucleotides matching TRBD1. Trimming cost V 8 bases and J 2 bases; bases outside gene matches: 26. Looked up from germline, CDR1 is SQVTM and CDR2 is ANQGSEA. The CDR3 length is 20 residues. Here the CDR3 reads CSYPSEGRTGNSSPKNIQYF. The CDR3 coding sequence is TGCAGCTACCCGTCGGAGGGTCGGACAGGGAATTCCAGCCCCAAAAACATTCAGTACTTC.

This chain uses TRBV7-2 with TRBJ1-5; no clear D gene. V lost 5 bases, J lost 0 bases, and 20 bases lay in between. This CDR3 is built from 18 residues. Germline V CDR1 and CDR2: SGHTA, FQGNSA. This CDR3 is CASSPGLGSDLSNQPQHF. DNA for the CDR3: TGTGCCAGCAGCCCCGGACTGGGGTCCGACCTTAGCAATCAGCCCCAGCATTTT.

The genes are TRBV12-3 or TRBV12-4 and TRBJ2-5; D remains ambiguous. Trimming cost V 3 bases and J 5 bases, with 10 bases left between them. The CDR3 runs 13 residues. CDR3 DNA: TGTGCCAGCAGTTTGGCGAGCGTGGAGACCCAGTACTTC. Translating it yields CASSLASVETQYF.

The gene calls are TRBV5-1 and TRBJ2-3; 9 nucleotides agree with TRBD2. Germline CDR1 SGHRS, CDR2 YFSETQ. Losses at the gene ends were 4 bases for V and 8 bases for J; bases not matched to a gene: 17. The CDR3 sequence is 17 residues long. The CDR3 DNA is TGCGCCAGCAGCGTGAGGTCTGCTAGCGGGATCTCGGGTACGCAGTATTTT. Residues: CASSVRSASGISGTQYF. The whole variable domain, filled in from reference TRBV5-1 and TRBJ2-3, reads KAGVTQTPRYLIKTRGQQVTLSCSPISGHRSVSWYQQTPGQGLQFLFEYFSETQRNKGNFPGRFSGRQFSNSRSEMNVSTLELGDSALYLCASSVRSASGISGTQYFGPGTRLTVL.

V gene TRBV4-3 combines with J gene TRBJ2-6; D is unclear. V lost 2 bases, J lost 0 bases, and 14 bases lay in between. The CDR3 has 18 amino acids. Germline V gene data show CDR1 as LGHNA and CDR2 as YSLEER. CDR3 region: CASSQSAGVISGANVLTF. The DNA of the CDR3 is TGCGCCAGCAGCCAATCTGCAGGAGTAATCTCTGGGGCCAACGTCCTGACTTTC.